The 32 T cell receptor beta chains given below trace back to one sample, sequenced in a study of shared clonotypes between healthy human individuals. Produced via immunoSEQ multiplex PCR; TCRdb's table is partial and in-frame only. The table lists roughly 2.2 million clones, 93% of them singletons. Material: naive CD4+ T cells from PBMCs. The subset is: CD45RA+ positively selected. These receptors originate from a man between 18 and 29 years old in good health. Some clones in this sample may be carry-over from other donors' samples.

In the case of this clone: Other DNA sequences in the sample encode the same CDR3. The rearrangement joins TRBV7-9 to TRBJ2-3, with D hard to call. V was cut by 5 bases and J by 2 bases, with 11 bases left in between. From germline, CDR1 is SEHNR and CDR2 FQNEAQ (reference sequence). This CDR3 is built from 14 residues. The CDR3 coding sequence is TGTGCCAGCAGCAGGGTGCAGGCCACAGATACGCAGTATTTT. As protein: CASSRVQATDTQYF.

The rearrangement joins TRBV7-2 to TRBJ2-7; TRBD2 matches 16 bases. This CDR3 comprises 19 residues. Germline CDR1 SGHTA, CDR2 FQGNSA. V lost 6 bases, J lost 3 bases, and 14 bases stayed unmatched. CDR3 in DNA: TGTGCCAGCAGTCGGAGAGCGGGACTAGCGGGAGGGGTTTTCTACGAGCAGTACTTC. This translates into CASSRRAGLAGGVFYEQYF.

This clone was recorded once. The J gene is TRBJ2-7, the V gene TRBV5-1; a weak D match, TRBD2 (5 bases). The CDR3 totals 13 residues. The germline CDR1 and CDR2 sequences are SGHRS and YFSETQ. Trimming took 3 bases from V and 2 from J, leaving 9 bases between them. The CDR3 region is CASSSRDTYEQYF. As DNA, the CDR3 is TGCGCCAGCAGCTCCCGGGATACCTACGAGCAGTACTTC. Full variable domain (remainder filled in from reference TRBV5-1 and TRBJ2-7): KAGVTQTPRYLIKTRGQQVTLSCSPISGHRSVSWYQQTPGQGLQFLFEYFSETQRNKGNFPGRFSGRQFSNSRSEMNVSTLELGDSALYLCASSSRDTYEQYFGPGTRLTVT.

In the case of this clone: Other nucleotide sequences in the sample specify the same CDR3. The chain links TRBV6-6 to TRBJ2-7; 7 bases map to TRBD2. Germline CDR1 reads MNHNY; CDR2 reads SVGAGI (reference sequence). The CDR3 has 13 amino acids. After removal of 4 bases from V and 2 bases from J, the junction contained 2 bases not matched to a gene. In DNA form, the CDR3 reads TGTGCCAGCAGTTTGGGAGGGACCTACGAGCAGTACTTC. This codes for CASSLGGTYEQYF.

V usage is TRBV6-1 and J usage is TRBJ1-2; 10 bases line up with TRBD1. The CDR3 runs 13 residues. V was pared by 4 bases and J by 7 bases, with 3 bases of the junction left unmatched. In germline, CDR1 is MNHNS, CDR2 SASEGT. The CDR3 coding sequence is TGTGCCAGCAGTGGGGGACAGGGGTTTGGCTACACCTTC. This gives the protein CASSGGQGFGYTF.

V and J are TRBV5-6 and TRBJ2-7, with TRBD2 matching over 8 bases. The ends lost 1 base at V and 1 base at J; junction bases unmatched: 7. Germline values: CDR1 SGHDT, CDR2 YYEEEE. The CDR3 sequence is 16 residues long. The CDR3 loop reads CASSLMSGRLSYEQYF. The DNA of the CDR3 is TGTGCCAGCAGCTTGATGAGCGGGAGACTTTCCTACGAGCAGTACTTC.

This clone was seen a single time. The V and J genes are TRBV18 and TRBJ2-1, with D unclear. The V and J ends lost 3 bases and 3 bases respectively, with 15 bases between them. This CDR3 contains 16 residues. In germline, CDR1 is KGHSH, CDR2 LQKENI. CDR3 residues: CASSPPGIRVYNEQFF. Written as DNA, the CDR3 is TGTGCCAGCTCACCCCCTGGGATACGAGTCTACAATGAGCAGTTCTTC.

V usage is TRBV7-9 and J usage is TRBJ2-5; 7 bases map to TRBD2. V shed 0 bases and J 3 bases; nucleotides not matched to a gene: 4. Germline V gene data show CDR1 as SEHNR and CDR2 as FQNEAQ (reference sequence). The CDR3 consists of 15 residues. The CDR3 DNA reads TGTGCCAGCAGCTTAGCCTCTAGCGGAGAAGAGACCCAGTACTTC. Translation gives CASSLASSGEETQYF. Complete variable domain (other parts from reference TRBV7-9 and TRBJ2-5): DTGVSQNPRHKITKRGQNVTFRCDPISEHNRLYWYRQTLGQGPEFLTYFQNEAQLEKSRLLSDRFSAERPKGSFSTLEIQRTEQGDSAMYLCASSLASSGEETQYFGPGTRLLVL.

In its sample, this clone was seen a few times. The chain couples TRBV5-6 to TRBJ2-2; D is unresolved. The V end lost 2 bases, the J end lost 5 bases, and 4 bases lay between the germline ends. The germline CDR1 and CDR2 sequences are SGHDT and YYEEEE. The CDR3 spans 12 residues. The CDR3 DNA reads TGTGCCAGCAGCTTTCATACCGGGGAGCTGTTTTTT. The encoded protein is CASSFHTGELFF.

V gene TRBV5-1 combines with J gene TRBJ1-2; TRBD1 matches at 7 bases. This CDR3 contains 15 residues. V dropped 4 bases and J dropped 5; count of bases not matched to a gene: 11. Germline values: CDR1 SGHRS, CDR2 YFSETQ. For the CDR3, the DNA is TGCGCCAGCAGCCCCAAGGGGACAGACCCATATGGCTACACCTTC. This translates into CASSPKGTDPYGYTF.

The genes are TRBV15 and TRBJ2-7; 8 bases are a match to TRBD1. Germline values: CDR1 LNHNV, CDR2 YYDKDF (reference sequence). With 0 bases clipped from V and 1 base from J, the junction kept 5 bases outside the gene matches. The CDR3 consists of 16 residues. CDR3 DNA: TGTGCCACCAGCAGAGATCTTGGGACAGGATCCTACGAGCAGTACTTC. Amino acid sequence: CATSRDLGTGSYEQYF. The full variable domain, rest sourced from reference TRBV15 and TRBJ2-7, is DAMVIQNPRYQVTQFGKPVTLSCSQTLNHNVMYWYQQKSSQAPKLLFHYYDKDFNNEADTPDNFQSRRPNTSFCFLDIRSPGLGDTAMYLCATSRDLGTGSYEQYFGPGTRLTVT.

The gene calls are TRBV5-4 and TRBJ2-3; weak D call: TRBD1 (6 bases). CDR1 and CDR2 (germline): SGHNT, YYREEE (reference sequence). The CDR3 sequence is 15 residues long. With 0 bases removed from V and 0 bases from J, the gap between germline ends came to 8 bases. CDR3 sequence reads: CASSLGQASTDTQYF. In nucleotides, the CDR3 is TGTGCCAGCAGCTTGGGACAGGCTAGCACAGATACGCAGTATTTT.

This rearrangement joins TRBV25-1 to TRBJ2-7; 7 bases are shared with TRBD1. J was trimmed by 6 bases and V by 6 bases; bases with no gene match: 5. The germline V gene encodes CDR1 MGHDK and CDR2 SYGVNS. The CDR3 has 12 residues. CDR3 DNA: TGTGCCAGCAGAAAACAGGGGATCGAGCAGTACTTC. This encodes CASRKQGIEQYF.

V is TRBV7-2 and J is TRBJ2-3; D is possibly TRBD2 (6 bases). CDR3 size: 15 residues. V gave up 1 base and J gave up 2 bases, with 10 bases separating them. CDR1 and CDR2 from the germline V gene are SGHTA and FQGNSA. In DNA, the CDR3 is TGTGCCAGCAGCTTAGTGGCGGGGAACACAGATACGCAGTATTTT. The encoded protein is CASSLVAGNTDTQYF.

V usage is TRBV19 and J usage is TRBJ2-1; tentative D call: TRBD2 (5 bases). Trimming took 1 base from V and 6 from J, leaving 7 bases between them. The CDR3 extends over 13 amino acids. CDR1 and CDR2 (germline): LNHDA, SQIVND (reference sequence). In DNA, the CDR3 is TGTGCCAGTAGTATAGTGAGCGGCAATGAGCAGTTCTTC. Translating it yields CASSIVSGNEQFF.

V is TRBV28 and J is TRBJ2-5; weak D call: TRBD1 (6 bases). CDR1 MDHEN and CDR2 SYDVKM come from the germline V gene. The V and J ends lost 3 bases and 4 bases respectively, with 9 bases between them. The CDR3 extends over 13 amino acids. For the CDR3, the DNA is TGTGCCAGCAGTTTCACAGGGCTAGAGACCCAGTACTTC. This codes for CASSFTGLETQYF.

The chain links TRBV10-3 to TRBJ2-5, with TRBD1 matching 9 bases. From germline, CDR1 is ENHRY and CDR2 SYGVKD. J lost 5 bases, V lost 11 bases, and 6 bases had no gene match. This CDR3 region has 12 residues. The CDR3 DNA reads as TGTGCCGCCGGACAGGGGAAGGAGACCCAGTACTTC. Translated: CAAGQGKETQYF.

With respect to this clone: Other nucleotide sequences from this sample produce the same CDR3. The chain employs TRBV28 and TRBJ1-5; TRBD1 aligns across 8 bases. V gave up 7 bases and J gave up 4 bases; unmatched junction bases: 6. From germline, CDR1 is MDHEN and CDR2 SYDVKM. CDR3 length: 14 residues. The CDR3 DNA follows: TGTGCCAGCACCCTACAGGGGGGAAATCAGCCCCAGCATTTT. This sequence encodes CASTLQGGNQPQHF.

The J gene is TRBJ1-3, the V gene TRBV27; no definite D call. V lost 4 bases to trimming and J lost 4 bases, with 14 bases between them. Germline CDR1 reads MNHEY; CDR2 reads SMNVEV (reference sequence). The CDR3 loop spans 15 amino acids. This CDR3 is CASSSSRREGNTIYF. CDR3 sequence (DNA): TGTGCCAGCAGTTCATCTCGGCGAGAAGGAAACACCATATATTTT.

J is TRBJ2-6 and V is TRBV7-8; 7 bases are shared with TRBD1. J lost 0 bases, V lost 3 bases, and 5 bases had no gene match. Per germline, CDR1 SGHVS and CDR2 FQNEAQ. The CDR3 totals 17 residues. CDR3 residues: CASSLMGQYSGANVLTF. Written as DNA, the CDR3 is TGTGCCAGCAGCTTGATGGGACAGTACTCTGGGGCCAACGTCCTGACTTTC.

The CDR3 loop reads CASSVRGTVPGNTIYF. CDR3 nucleotides: TGTGCCAGCAGCGTCCGAGGGACCGTCCCTGGAAACACCATATATTTT. The V and J genes are TRBV9 and TRBJ1-3; a possible D gene is TRBD1 (5 bases). There are 16 residues in the CDR3. The V gene's germline CDR1 is SGDLS and CDR2 YYNGEE. Trimming removed 2 bases at V and 2 bases at J, with 14 bases between.

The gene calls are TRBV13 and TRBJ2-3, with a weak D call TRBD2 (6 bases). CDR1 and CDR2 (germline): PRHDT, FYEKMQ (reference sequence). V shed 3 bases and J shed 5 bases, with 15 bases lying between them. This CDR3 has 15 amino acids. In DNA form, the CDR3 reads TGTGCCAGCAGCTTTAGAGGTCTAGCGCAAGATACGCAGTATTTT. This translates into CASSFRGLAQDTQYF.

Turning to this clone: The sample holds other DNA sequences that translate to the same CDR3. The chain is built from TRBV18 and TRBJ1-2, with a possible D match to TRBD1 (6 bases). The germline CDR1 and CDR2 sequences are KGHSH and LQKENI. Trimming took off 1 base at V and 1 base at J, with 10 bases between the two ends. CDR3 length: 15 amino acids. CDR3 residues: CASSPQGQFNYGYTF. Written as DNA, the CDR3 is TGTGCCAGCTCACCACAAGGACAGTTTAACTATGGCTACACCTTC.

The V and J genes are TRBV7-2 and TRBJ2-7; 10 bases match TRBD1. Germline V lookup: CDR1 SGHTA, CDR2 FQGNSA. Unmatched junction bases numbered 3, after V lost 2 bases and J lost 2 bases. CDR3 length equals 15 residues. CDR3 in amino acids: CASSLRGQGPYEQYF. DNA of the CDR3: TGTGCCAGCAGCTTACGGGGACAGGGGCCCTACGAGCAGTACTTC.

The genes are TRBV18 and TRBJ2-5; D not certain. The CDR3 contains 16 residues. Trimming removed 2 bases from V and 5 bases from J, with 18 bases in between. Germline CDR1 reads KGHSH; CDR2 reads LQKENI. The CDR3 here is CASSPSWSPLGETQYF. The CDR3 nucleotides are TGTGCCAGCTCACCATCGTGGAGTCCCCTCGGGGAGACCCAGTACTTC. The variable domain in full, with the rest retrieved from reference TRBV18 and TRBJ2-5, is NAGVMQNPRHLVRRRGQEARLRCSPMKGHSHVYWYRQLPEEGLKFMVYLQKENIIDESGMPKERFSAEFPKEGPSILRIQQVVRGDSAAYFCASSPSWSPLGETQYFGPGTRLLVL.

CDR3 DNA sequence: TGTGCCAGCAGCCGACACCCCGGCATTGAAGCTTTCTTT. Its protein product is CASSRHPGIEAFF. This chain joins TRBV7-2 and TRBJ1-1; no clear D. Germline V lookup: CDR1 SGHTA, CDR2 FQGNSA. The CDR3 covers 13 residues. V was shortened by 5 bases and J by 7 bases, with 14 bases between the two germline ends.

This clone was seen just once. CDR3 protein: CASSIDLSTGGYF. The CDR3 DNA reads TGTGCCAGTAGTATAGATCTTTCGACAGGGGGTTATTTT. J is TRBJ2-3 and V is TRBV19; 9 nucleotides match TRBD1. The J segment lost 15 bases and the V segment lost 0 bases, leaving 7 bases of the junction unmatched. Germline assignment: CDR1 LNHDA and CDR2 SQIVND (reference sequence). The CDR3 consists of 13 residues. The variable domain in full, completed from reference TRBV19 and TRBJ2-3, reads DGGITQSPKYLFRKEGQNVTLSCEQNLNHDAMYWYRQDPGQGLRLIYYSQIVNDFQKGDIAEGYSVSREKKESFPLTVTSAQKNPTAFYLCASSIDLSTGGYFGPGTRLTVL.

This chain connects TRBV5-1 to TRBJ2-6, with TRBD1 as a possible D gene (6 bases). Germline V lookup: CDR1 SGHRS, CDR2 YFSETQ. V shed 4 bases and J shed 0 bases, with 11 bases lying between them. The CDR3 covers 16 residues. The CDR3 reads CASSKDRISGANVLTF. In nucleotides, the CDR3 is TGCGCCAGCAGCAAAGACAGGATCTCTGGGGCCAACGTCCTGACTTTC. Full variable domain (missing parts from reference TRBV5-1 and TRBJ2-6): KAGVTQTPRYLIKTRGQQVTLSCSPISGHRSVSWYQQTPGQGLQFLFEYFSETQRNKGNFPGRFSGRQFSNSRSEMNVSTLELGDSALYLCASSKDRISGANVLTFGAGSRLTVL.

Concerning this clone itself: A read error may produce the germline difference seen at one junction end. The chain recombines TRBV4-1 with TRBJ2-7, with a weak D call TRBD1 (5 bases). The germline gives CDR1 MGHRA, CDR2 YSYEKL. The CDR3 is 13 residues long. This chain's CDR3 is CASSLLTGVHILF. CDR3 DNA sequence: TGCGCCAGCAGCCTCCTTACAGGAGTCCATATCCTTTTC.

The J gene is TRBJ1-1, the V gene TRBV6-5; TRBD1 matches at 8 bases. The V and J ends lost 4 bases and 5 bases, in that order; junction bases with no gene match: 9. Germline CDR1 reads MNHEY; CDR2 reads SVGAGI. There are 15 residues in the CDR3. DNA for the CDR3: TGTGCCAGCAGTTTTCACGGACAGGGTAGTACTGAAGCTTTCTTT. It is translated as CASSFHGQGSTEAFF.

Here the CDR3 DNA reads TGTGCCATCAGTGAGTCGTCGGAGGGAGCGAGGAAAAACATTCAGTACTTC. Translating gives CAISESSEGARKNIQYF. V is TRBV10-3 and J is TRBJ2-4; tentative D call: TRBD2 (6 bases). Per germline, CDR1 ENHRY and CDR2 SYGVKD. This CDR3 is 17 amino acids long. Trimming took off 0 bases at V and 4 bases at J, with 16 bases between the two ends.

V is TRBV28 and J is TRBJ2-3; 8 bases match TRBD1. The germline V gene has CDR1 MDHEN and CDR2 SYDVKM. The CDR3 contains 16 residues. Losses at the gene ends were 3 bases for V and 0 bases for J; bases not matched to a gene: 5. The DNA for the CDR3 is TGTGCCAGCAGTTTGCGGACAGGGTATAGCACAGATACGCAGTATTTT. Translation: CASSLRTGYSTDTQYF.